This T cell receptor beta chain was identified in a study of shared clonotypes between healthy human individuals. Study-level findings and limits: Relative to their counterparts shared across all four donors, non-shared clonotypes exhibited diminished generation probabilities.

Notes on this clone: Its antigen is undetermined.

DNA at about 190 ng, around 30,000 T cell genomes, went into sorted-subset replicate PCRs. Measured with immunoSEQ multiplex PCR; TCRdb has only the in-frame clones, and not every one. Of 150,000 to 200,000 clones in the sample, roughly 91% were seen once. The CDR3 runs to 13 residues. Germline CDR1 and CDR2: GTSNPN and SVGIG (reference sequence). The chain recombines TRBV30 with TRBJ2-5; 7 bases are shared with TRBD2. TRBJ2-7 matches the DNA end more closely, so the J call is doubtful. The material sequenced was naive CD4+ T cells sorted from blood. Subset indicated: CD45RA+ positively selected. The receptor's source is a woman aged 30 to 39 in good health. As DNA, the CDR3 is TGTGCCTGGAGCGGAGGGGAGGGTTACGAGCAGTACTTC. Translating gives CAWSGGEGYEQYF.